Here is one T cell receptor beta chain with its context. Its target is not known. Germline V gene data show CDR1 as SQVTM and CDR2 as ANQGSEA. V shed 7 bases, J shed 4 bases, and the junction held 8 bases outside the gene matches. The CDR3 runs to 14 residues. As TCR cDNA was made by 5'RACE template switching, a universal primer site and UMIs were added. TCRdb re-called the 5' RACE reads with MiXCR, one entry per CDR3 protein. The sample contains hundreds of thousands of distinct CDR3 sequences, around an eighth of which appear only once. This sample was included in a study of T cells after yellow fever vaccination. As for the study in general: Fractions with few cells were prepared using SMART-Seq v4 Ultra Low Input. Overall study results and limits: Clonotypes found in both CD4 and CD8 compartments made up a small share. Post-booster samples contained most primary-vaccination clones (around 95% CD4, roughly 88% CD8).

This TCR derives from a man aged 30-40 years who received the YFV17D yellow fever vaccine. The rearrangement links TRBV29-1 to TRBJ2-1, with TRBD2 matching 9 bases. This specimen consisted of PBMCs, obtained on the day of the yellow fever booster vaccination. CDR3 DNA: TGCAGCGCCAACCTAGCGGGAACTTACAATGAGCAGTTCTTC. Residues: CSANLAGTYNEQFF.